This entry features one T cell receptor (beta chain) sequence. No antigen is known for it. The record has no base qualities; no much larger clone is one base away. The record originates from a study of shared clonotypes between healthy human individuals (dated by TCRdb to the early 2020s). Background for the entire study: Three men and a couple of women, aged 18 to 49 years, made up the cohort. For each donor, three plates each were used for CD4 naive and CD4 memory, two plates were used for CD8 naive, and one plate was used for CD8 memory. Blood TCR repertoires of about 5 healthy adults were deeply sequenced to estimate repertoire size and the extent of clonotype sharing between individuals. To increase sequencing depth and limit assay-specific biases, TCR repertoire library preparation and sequencing were carried out by different laboratories using diverse techniques. Each donor's leukapheresis produced roughly between roughly 0.9 and 8.9 billion PBMCs. Study-level results and caveats: Across several donors, about 5% of naive CD4, around 3.5% of naive CD8, roughly 2.3% of memory CD4, and 0.4% of memory CD8 clonotypes were shared. Compared with non-shared clonotypes, clonotypes shared by all four sorted-subset donors had higher generation probabilities. Pairwise subsampling led to the expectation that sequencing depth would affect the degree of clonotype sharing among donors. Sampling was restricted to blood, and TCR repertoires in tissues likely differ from the TCR repertoires found in blood. Incomplete sequencing was indicated by rarefaction of sorted-subset datasets, despite the large sequencing depth. Naive subsets generally had larger estimated clonotype richness than memory subsets did. Because the study included only a small number of donors, the genetic and exposure-history diversity represented was limited.

The CDR3 goes from the cysteine to the phenylalanine over 16 residues. Left in the record is the CDR3 DNA by itself, 48 bases read in frame from the first base. Cut back by 6 bases and 0 bases, the V and J ends lie 15 bases apart. For CDR1 and CDR2, the germline V gene lists WSHSY and SAAADI. Healthy HIV-negative adults with no recently reported acute infections or vaccinations were included as donors. Only Caucasian adults living in Nashville, Tennessee, USA were represented among the donors. Magnetic negative selection was used to enrich CD4+ T cells, after which naive cells were positively selected on CD45RA and the negative fraction became the memory subset. Blood was obtained by leukapheresis, after which PBMCs were separated by Ficoll-Histopaque density gradient centrifugation and cryopreserved in liquid nitrogen vapor phase. Analytical flow cytometry was used to check the purity and quantity of every magnetically sorted T cell population. From each sorted fraction, genomic DNA was isolated and quantified by UV absorbance on a Nanodrop 2000c.

Using the deep immunoSEQ assay, multiplex PCR amplified TCR CDR3 regions from genomic DNA. Extracted genomic DNA from each cell subset was spread evenly across all wells of several immunoSEQ 96-well plates, with each plate serving as a replicate. For sorted subsets, each replicate PCR was loaded with approximately 190 ng genomic DNA, equivalent to some 31,000 T cell genomes. The purified libraries were quantified using a Qubit 3.0 fluorometer, sized with a Bioanalyzer 2100, and then quantified again using the KAPA Library Quantification kit. Every immunoSEQ 96-well plate was sequenced on a separate single-read 150-cycle Illumina NextSeq 550 flow cell. Turning to the authors' computational methods: The immunoSEQ output contained only junctional sequences without quality scores, so filtering could not match that applied to full-length reads. Sequences were annotated with PyIR, a Python wrapper for IgBLAST v1.9, using IMGT germline references to assign V/J genes and CDR3. Any read was removed if the V/J assignment was weak (E-value above 1e-6), the CDR3 was missing, or the read contained stop codons, out-of-frame junctions, or ambiguous translated residues. V3J clonotypes were defined by identical inferred V gene, J gene, and CDR3 amino acid sequence. Percentage overlap between repertoires was calculated by dividing the number of shared unique clonotypes by the size of the smaller repertoire. Richness of each repertoire was evaluated using RTK rarefaction, the Chao1 estimator, and Recon v2.1 estimates of unobserved clonotypes. For all TCRbeta clonotypes obtained by the gDNA method from several donors, generation probabilities were computed with OLGA. Drawn from immuneACCESS, this table holds only the in-frame rearrangements with V and J called that TCRdb kept. Clones are partly lost; checked studies trace under half to an unresolved V gene and leave the rest unexplained. V and J calls plus clone size are reproduced from that table; the DNA served to infer D and trimming. The sample has 2 million to 2.5 million clones on record, approximately 94% of them singletons. The leading ten clones occupy over 0.1% of the sample.

Material: naive CD4+ T cells sorted from blood. This specimen's cell subset or site label, per the study, means: CD45RA+ positively selected. The V and J genes are TRBV10-2 and TRBJ1-3, with an unclear D gene assignment. The receptor's source is a man between 18 and 29 years old in good health. The nucleotide sequence reads TGCGCCAGCAGCAGAGACTCAGTGAGCTCTGGAAACACCATATATTTT. It translates to CASSRDSVSSGNTIYF.